Described below is a single T cell receptor (beta chain) sequence and its context. The data belong to a study of blood T cells in healthy people across ages. The germline gives CDR1 LGHDT, CDR2 YNNKEL (reference sequence). The CDR3 runs to 15 residues. Between the trimmed V and J ends, which lost 0 bases and 4 bases, there was a span of 12 bases. A second PCR of roughly 7 to 11 cycles used a sample-barcoded 5' primer and a J-beta primer mix. TCRdb reprocessed the 5' RACE reads with MiXCR, giving one entry per CDR3 protein. Altogether 1,500,000 or so distinct CDR3 sequences are present, about 45% being singletons, with the ten largest covering around 4%.

This receptor was identified in a woman aged 18-29 years in good health. J is TRBJ1-2 and V is TRBV3-1, with D unclear. The material sequenced was blood. The CDR3 nucleotides are TGTGCCAGCAGCCAAGATGTGGCGCATATCTATGGCTACACCTTC. Translation gives CASSQDVAHIYGYTF.